This T cell receptor (beta chain) was found in a study of blood T cell repertoires in COVID-19. Whole-study context: Acute and convalescent COVID-19 specimens originated in the United States, Italy and Spain. PBMCs, B-cell-depleted T cells, or T cells were the source of the cDNA or gDNA that made up the material.

In the source study's methods: Scientists estimated how many nucleated cells there were by amplifying reference gene primers. TCRdb's copy holds only in-frame clones and misses some; the assay was immunoSEQ multiplex PCR. V, J and clone size were drawn from that table, and D and trimming were deduced from the DNA. Of 350,000 to 500,000 clones listed, 88% are singletons. Shortly before study entry, within 2 weeks, exposed participants had met a COVID-19 case. The CDR3 is made up of 15 amino acids. Germline V gene sequence: CDR1 SGHRS, CDR2 YFSETQ. Trimming took 4 bases from V and 4 from J, leaving 15 bases between them.

Material for sequencing was PBMCs or T cells enriched from blood (not recorded which). V is TRBV5-1 and J is TRBJ1-3; D possibly corresponds to TRBD1 (5 bases). This clonotype originated in a woman between 18 and 29 years old who had been exposed to COVID-19. The CDR3 DNA reads as TGCGCCAGCAGCCCAGATCAGGGCCTAGGAAACACCATATATTTT. Translating gives CASSPDQGLGNTIYF.